Following are 6 T cell receptor beta chains from one sample sequenced in a study of cytomegalovirus exposure and HLA in healthy donors. PCR primers comprised 60 Vbeta and 13 Jbeta primers. The repertoire was sequenced with immunoSEQ multiplex PCR; TCRdb's copy has only in-frame clones and lacks some. The data contain about 42,000 clones, 50% to 55% of them singletons. The specimen was PBMCs. The source of these receptors is a human donor in good health.

This clone has just a few counts. The chain combines TRBV4-1 with TRBJ2-2, with D possibly TRBD1 on 5 matching bases. This CDR3 has 16 amino acids. Germline CDR1 reads MGHRA; CDR2 reads YSYEKL. Trimming removed 1 base at V and 1 base at J, with 10 bases between. CDR3 amino acids: CASSQGLGLNTGELFF. CDR3 DNA: TGCGCCAGCAGCCAAGGGCTGGGGCTGAACACCGGGGAGCTGTTTTTT.

The rearrangement joins TRBV19 to TRBJ2-7; tentative D call: TRBD2 (6 bases). V gave up 4 bases and J gave up 4 bases, with 20 bases separating them. CDR1 is LNHDA, CDR2 SQIVND, per germline (reference sequence). The CDR3 is 16 residues long. In nucleotides, the CDR3 is TGTGCCAGTAGTAGGGGGGACTTCCCTAGACCTTACGAGCAGTACTTC. It specifies CASSRGDFPRPYEQYF.

The rearrangement links TRBV28 to TRBJ2-5; the match to TRBD2 covers 9 bases. The V gene end was trimmed by 1 base and the J gene end by 5 bases; junction bases not matched to a gene: 14. CDR3 length: 18 amino acids. Looked up from germline, CDR1 is MDHEN and CDR2 is SYDVKM. The CDR3 is CASSLYPLAGLKEETQYF. The CDR3 region has the DNA TGTGCCAGCAGTTTATACCCCCTAGCGGGGTTGAAGGAGGAGACCCAGTACTTC.

This chain uses TRBV14 with TRBJ2-7; TRBD1 agrees at 9 bases. The V gene end was trimmed by 3 bases and the J gene end by 5 bases; junction bases not matched to a gene: 11. The CDR3 sequence is 16 residues long. CDR1 is SGHDN and CDR2 is FVKESK in the germline V gene. The CDR3 nucleotides read TGTGCCAGCAGCCAGACCGTCCGGGACAGGGCAAACGAGCAGTACTTC. This translates into CASSQTVRDRANEQYF.

J is TRBJ1-6 and V is TRBV6-5, with TRBD1 matching over 9 bases. CDR1 is MNHEY, CDR2 SVGAGI, per germline. The J segment lost 10 bases and the V segment lost 6 bases, leaving 7 bases of the junction unmatched. There are 14 residues in the CDR3. The DNA for the CDR3 is TGTGCCAGCAGGGGGGGGACAGGGAAATCACCCCTCCACTTT. Encoded protein: CASRGGTGKSPLHF.

The chain has TRBV29-1 and TRBJ2-3; D is perhaps TRBD2 (5 bases). With 4 bases removed from V and 5 bases from J, the gap between germline ends came to 7 bases. Germline values: CDR1 SQVTM, CDR2 ANQGSEA. The CDR3 extends over 11 amino acids. The CDR3 here is CSVGAGDTQYF. The CDR3 region has the DNA TGCAGCGTTGGGGCGGGAGATACGCAGTATTTT.